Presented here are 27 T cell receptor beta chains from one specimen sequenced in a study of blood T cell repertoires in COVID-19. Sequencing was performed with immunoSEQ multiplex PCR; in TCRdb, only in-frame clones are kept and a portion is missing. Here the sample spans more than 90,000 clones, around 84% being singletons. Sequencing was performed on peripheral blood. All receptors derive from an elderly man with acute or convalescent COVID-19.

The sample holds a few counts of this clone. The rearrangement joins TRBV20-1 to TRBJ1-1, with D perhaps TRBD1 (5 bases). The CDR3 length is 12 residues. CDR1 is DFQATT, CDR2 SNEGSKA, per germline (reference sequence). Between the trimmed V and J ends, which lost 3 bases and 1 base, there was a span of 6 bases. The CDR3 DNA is TGCAGTGCTAGTACAGGGAACACTGAAGCTTTCTTT. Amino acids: CSASTGNTEAFF.

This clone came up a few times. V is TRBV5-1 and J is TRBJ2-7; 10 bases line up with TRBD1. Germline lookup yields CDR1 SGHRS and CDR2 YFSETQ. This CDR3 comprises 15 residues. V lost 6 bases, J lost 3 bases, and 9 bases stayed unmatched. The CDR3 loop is CASTSPGQGHYEQYF. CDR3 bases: TGCGCCAGCACGTCCCCGGGACAGGGGCACTACGAGCAGTACTTC.

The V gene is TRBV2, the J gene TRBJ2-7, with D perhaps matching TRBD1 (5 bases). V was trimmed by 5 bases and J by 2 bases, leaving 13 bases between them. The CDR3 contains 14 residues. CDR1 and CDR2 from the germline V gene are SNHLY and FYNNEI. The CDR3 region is CASSMDTTAYEQYF. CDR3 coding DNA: TGTGCCAGCAGTATGGACACCACCGCCTACGAGCAGTACTTC.

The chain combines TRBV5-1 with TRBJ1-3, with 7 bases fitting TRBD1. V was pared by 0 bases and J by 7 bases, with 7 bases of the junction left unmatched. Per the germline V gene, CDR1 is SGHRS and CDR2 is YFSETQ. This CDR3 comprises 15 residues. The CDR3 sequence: CASSLEGQPMNTIYF. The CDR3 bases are TGCGCCAGCAGCTTGGAGGGACAGCCCATGAACACCATATATTTT. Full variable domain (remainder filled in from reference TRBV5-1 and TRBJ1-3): KAGVTQTPRYLIKTRGQQVTLSCSPISGHRSVSWYQQTPGQGLQFLFEYFSETQRNKGNFPGRFSGRQFSNSRSEMNVSTLELGDSALYLCASSLEGQPMNTIYFGEGSWLTVV.

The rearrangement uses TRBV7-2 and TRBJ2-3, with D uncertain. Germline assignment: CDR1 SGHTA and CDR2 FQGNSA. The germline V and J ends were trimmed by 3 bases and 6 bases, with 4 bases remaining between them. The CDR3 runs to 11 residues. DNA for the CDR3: TGTGCCAGCAGCTTGTATGATACGCAGTATTTT. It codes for CASSLYDTQYF.

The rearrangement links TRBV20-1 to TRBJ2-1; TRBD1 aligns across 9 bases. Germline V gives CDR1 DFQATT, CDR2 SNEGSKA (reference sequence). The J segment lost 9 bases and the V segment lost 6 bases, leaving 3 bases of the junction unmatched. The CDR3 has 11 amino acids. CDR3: CSARTGVEQFF. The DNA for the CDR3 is TGCAGTGCACGGACAGGGGTTGAGCAGTTCTTC.

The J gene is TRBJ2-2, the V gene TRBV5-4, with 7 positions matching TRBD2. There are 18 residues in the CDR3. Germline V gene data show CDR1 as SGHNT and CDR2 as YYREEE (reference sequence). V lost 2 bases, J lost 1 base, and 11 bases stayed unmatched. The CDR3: CASSLISGNVRNTGELFF. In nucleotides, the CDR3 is TGTGCCAGCAGCTTAATAAGCGGGAATGTTCGGAACACCGGGGAGCTGTTTTTT.

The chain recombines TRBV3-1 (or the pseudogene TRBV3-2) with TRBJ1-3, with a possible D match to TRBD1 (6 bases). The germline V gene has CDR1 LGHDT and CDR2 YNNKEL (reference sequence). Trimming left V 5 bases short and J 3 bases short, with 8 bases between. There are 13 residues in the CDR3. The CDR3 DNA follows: TGTGCCAGCAGCGGGGGCCATGGAAACACCATATATTTT. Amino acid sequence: CASSGGHGNTIYF.

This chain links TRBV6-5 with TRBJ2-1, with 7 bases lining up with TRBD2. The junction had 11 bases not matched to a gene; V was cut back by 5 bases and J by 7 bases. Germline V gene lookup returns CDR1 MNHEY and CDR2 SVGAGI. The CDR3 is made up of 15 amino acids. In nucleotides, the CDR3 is TGTGCCAGCAGTCGGGGTGGGAGGGCCATGAATGAGCAGTTCTTC. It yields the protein CASSRGGRAMNEQFF.

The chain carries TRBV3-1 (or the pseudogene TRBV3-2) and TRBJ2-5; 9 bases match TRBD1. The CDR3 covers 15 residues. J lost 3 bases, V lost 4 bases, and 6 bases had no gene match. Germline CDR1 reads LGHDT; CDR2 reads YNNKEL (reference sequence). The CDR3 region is CASSLSGQGKETQYF. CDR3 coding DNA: TGTGCCAGCAGCCTCTCGGGACAGGGAAAAGAGACCCAGTACTTC.

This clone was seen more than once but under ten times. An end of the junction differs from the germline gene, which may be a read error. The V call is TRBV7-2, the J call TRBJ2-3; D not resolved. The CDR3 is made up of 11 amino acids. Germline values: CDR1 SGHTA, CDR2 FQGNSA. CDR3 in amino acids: CASSPKDAQYF. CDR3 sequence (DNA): TGTGCCAGCAGTCCTAAAGATGCGCAGTATTTT.

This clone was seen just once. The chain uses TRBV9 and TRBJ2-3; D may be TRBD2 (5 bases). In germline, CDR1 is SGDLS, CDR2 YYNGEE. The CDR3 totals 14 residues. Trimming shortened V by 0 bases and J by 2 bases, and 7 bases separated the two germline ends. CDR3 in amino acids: CASSVGTVTDTQYF. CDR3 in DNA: TGTGCCAGCAGCGTAGGGACTGTCACAGATACGCAGTATTTT.

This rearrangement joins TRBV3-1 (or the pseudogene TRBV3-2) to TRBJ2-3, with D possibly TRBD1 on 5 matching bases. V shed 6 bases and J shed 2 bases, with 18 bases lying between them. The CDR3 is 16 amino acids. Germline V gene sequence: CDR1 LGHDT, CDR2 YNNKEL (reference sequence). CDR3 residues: CASSLAGPPSTDTQYF. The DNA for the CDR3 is TGTGCCAGCAGTCTCGCAGGGCCCCCTTCCACAGATACGCAGTATTTT.

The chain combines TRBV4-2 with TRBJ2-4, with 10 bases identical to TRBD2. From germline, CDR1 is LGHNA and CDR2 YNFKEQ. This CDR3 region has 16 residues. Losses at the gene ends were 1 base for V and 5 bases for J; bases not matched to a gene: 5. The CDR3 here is CASSQGAAGGENIQYF. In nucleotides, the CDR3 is TGTGCCAGCAGCCAAGGGGCAGCGGGAGGGGAAAACATTCAGTACTTC.

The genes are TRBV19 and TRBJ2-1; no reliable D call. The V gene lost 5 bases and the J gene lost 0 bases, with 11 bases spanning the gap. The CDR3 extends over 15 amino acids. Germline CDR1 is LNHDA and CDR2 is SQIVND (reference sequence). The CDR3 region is CASSVSPSSYNEQFF. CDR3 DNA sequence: TGTGCCAGTAGTGTTAGTCCGAGCTCCTACAATGAGCAGTTCTTC.

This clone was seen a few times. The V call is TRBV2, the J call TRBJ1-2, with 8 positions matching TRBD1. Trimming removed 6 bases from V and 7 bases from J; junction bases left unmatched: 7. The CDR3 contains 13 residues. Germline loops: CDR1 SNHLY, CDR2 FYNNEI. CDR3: CASRTGDFAGYTF. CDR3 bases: TGTGCCAGCAGGACAGGGGACTTTGCTGGCTACACCTTC.

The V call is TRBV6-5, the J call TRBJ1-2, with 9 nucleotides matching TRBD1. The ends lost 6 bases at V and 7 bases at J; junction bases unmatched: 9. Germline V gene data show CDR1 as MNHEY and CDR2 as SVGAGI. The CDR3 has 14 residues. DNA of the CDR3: TGTGCCAGCAGCTCACCGGGACAGGGCCGTGGCTACACCTTC. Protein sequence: CASSSPGQGRGYTF.

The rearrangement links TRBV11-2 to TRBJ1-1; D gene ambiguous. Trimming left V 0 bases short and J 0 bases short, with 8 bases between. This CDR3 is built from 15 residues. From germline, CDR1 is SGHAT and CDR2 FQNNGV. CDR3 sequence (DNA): TGTGCCAGCAGCTTAGATGCGGTGGTGAACACTGAAGCTTTCTTT. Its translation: CASSLDAVVNTEAFF.

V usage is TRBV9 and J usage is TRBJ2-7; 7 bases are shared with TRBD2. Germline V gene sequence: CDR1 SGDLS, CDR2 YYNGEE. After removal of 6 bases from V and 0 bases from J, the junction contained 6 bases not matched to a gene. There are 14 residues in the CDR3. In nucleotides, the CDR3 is TGTGCCAGCACGCGGGGAGGGAGCTCCTACGAGCAGTACTTC. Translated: CASTRGGSSYEQYF.

As DNA, the CDR3 is TGTGCCAGCAGCGCCAGGGTTGCTGGGGCCAACGTCCTGACTTTC. Protein sequence: CASSARVAGANVLTF. This rearrangement joins TRBV5-4 to TRBJ2-6; tentatively, D is TRBD1 (5 bases). The CDR3 is 15 amino acids. Per germline, CDR1 SGHNT and CDR2 YYREEE (reference sequence). The V gene lost 4 bases and the J gene lost 2 bases, with 10 bases spanning the gap.

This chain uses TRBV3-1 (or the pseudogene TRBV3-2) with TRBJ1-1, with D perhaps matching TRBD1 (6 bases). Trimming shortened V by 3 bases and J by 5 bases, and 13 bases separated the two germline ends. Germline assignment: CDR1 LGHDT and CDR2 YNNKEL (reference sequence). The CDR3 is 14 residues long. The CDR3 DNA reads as TGTGCCAGCAGCCAGGGGGCTCTTGGGACTGAAGCTTTCTTT. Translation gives CASSQGALGTEAFF.

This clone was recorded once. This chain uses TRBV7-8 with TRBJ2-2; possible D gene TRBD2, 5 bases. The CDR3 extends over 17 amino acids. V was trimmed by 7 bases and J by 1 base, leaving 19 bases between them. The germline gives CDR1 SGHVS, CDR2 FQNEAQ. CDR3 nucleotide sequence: TGTGCCAGCACCTCTCCCGGTAGCGTGGGGAACACCGGGGAGCTGTTTTTT. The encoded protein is CASTSPGSVGNTGELFF.

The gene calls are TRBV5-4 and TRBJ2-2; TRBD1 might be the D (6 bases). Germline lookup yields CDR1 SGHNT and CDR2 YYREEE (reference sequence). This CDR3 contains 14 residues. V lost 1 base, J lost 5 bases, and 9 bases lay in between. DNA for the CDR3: TGTGCCAGCAGCTTGACAGGGCGGACCGGGGAGCTGTTTTTT. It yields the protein CASSLTGRTGELFF. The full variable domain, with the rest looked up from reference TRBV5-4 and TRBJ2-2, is ETGVTQSPTHLIKTRGQQVTLRCSSQSGHNTVSWYQQALGQGPQFIFQYYREEENGRGNFPPRFSGLQFPNYSSELNVNALELDDSALYLCASSLTGRTGELFFGEGSRLTVL.

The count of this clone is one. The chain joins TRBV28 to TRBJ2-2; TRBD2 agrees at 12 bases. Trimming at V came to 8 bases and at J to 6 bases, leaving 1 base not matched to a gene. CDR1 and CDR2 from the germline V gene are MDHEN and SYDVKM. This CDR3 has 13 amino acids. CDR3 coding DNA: TGTGCCAGCCGACTAGCGGGAGCCGGGGAGCTGTTTTTT. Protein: CASRLAGAGELFF.

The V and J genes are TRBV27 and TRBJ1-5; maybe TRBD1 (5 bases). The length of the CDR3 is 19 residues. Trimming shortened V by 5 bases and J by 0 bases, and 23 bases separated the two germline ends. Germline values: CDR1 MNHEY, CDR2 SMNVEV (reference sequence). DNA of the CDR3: TGTGCCAGCAGTCAAGGTCCAGGGAGGGCAAACCTTAGCAATCAGCCCCAGCATTTT. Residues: CASSQGPGRANLSNQPQHF.

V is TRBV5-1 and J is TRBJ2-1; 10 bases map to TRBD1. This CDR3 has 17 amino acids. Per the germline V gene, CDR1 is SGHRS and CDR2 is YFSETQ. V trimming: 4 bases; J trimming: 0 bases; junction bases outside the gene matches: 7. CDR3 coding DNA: TGCGCCAGCAGCGGGGGACAGGGGCGAAGCTCCTACAATGAGCAGTTCTTC. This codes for CASSGGQGRSSYNEQFF.

The CDR3 bases are TGTGCCAGCAGTTTAGGTCAGACCGGGGAGCTGTTTTTT. Protein: CASSLGQTGELFF. The chain combines TRBV27 with TRBJ2-2; no reliable D call. The length of the CDR3 is 13 residues. The ends were cut back, 2 bases at V and 5 bases at J, with 6 bases in the middle. Germline-derived CDR1 and CDR2 are MNHEY and SMNVEV (reference sequence).